This TCR beta chain was sequenced in a study of T-cell memory formation after mild COVID-19. From 5'RACE with constant-segment primers came TCR alpha and TCR beta cDNA libraries that carried sample barcodes and UMIs. TCRdb reprocessed the 5' RACE reads via MiXCR and lists one record per CDR3 protein. The sample shows approximately 150,000 distinct CDR3 sequences, around 13% of them seen only once. Germline V gives CDR1 SEHNR, CDR2 FQNEAQ (reference sequence). The junction had 6 bases not matched to a gene; V was cut back by 3 bases and J by 4 bases. CDR3 size: 16 residues. The clonotype was recovered from an adult woman who had mild COVID-19 (a few samples of this study predate the infection). Cell type and time point are not known. What was sequenced was PBMCs or a T cell subset sorted from them (not recorded which). The rearrangement uses TRBV7-9 and TRBJ2-1; 10 bases agree with TRBD1. The CDR3 DNA is TGTGCCAGCAGCTTCCTTCGACAGGGGGCTTACAATGAGCAGTTCTTC. It codes for CASSFLRQGAYNEQFF.